One and the same sample provided the 30 T cell receptor beta chains below, sequenced in a study of control samples from healthy donors and cancer patients. The protocol was immunoSEQ multiplex PCR, while the TCRdb copy is restricted to in-frame clones and leaves out a portion. Found here are approximately 99,000 clones, around 80% of them singletons; the top ten hold 6.5%. Sequenced sample: blood. The source is a man between 18 and 29 years old in good health.

This clone was seen only once. The V gene is TRBV19, the J gene TRBJ2-6; D is perhaps TRBD1 (7 bases). The CDR3 is 18 amino acids. V was trimmed by 2 bases and J by 0 bases, leaving 14 bases between them. Germline CDR1 reads LNHDA; CDR2 reads SQIVND (reference sequence). CDR3 sequence (DNA): TGTGCCAGTAGTATAATGGGGGGACAGACCTCTGGGGCCAACGTCCTGACTTTC. This encodes CASSIMGGQTSGANVLTF.

This clone appeared once. This chain joins TRBV25-1 and TRBJ2-7; D is tentatively TRBD1 or TRBD2 (5 bases each). Germline assignment: CDR1 MGHDK and CDR2 SYGVNS. This CDR3 comprises 14 residues. V was shortened by 6 bases and J by 3 bases, with 15 bases between the two germline ends. The CDR3: CASSPRGRGYEQYF. The CDR3 nucleotides are TGTGCCAGCAGCCCACGGGGCAGAGGCTACGAGCAGTACTTC.

This clone was seen a handful of times. The gene calls are TRBV7-9 and TRBJ2-7; a weak D match, TRBD1 (5 bases). The length of the CDR3 is 13 residues. Germline CDR1 is SEHNR and CDR2 is FQNEAQ (reference sequence). Trimming shortened V by 2 bases and J by 7 bases, and 12 bases separated the two germline ends. As DNA, the CDR3 is TGTGCCAGCAGCTTATCTTCATGGACAGAGCAGTACGTC. It yields the protein CASSLSSWTEQYV.

The V gene is TRBV3-1 (or the pseudogene TRBV3-2), the J gene TRBJ1-3; D is perhaps TRBD1 (5 bases). In germline, CDR1 is LGHDT, CDR2 YNNKEL (reference sequence). This CDR3 is 15 amino acids long. V was cut by 8 bases and J by 2 bases, with 16 bases left in between. The CDR3 DNA is TGTGCCAGCGCGGCAGGGAGGAGTACTGGAAACACCATATATTTT. The encoded protein is CASAAGRSTGNTIYF.

J is TRBJ1-5 and V is TRBV5-5; no reliable D call. The CDR3 extends over 15 amino acids. Germline values: CDR1 SGHKS, CDR2 YYEKEE (reference sequence). V shed 0 bases and J shed 5 bases, with 12 bases lying between them. The DNA for the CDR3 is TGTGCCAGCAGCTTGGTCGGGAGCGGCGATCAGCCCCAGCATTTT. As protein: CASSLVGSGDQPQHF.

This clone was seen only a few times. The chain couples TRBV4-1 to TRBJ1-2; D is unresolved. Germline lookup yields CDR1 MGHRA and CDR2 YSYEKL. CDR3 size: 13 residues. Trimming cost V 1 base and J 7 bases, with 10 bases left between them. The CDR3 nucleotides read TGCGCCAGCAGCCAAGGGCAGAGACGTGGCTACACCTTC. This translates into CASSQGQRRGYTF.

The chain is built from TRBV11-2 and TRBJ2-1, with no clear D. Trimming pared 3 bases from V and 1 base from J, leaving 10 bases between. This CDR3 spans 15 amino acids. Germline CDR1 is SGHAT and CDR2 is FQNNGV. DNA of the CDR3: TGTGCCAGCAGCTTTTTTGTATCTTCCTACAATGAGCAGTTCTTC. The encoded protein is CASSFFVSSYNEQFF.

The genes are TRBV19 and TRBJ1-2; 10 bases align to TRBD1. This CDR3 spans 14 amino acids. Germline CDR1 is LNHDA and CDR2 is SQIVND (reference sequence). V trimming: 3 bases; J trimming: 2 bases; junction bases outside the gene matches: 0. The CDR3 region has the DNA TGTGCCAGTAGTATGGGACAGGGGAACTATGGCTACACCTTC. The encoded protein is CASSMGQGNYGYTF.

The gene calls are TRBV19 and TRBJ1-6; unclear D gene. Germline lookup yields CDR1 LNHDA and CDR2 SQIVND (reference sequence). The germline V and J ends were trimmed by 7 bases and 7 bases, with 17 bases remaining between them. The length of the CDR3 is 15 residues. CDR3 coding DNA: TGTGCCAGTATCAAGGGCGAAGGGAGCAATTCACCCCTCCACTTT. Its protein is CASIKGEGSNSPLHF.

This clone has just a few counts. The chain recombines TRBV4-1 with TRBJ1-5, with D perhaps matching TRBD1 (6 bases). CDR1 and CDR2 from the germline V gene are MGHRA and YSYEKL. The CDR3 runs to 13 residues. V was pared by 4 bases and J by 7 bases, with 11 bases between. The CDR3 region is CASSPFRGQPQHF. The CDR3 nucleotides read TGCGCCAGCAGCCCCTTCAGGGGCCAGCCCCAGCATTTT.

This clone was picked up one time. The rearrangement joins TRBV9 to TRBJ1-2; D gene unclear. Trimming stripped 0 bases from V and 8 bases from J, with 14 bases between. The CDR3 is 14 residues long. The V gene's germline CDR1 is SGDLS and CDR2 YYNGEE. As DNA, the CDR3 is TGTGCCAGCAGCGTAGGAAACGGAAACCAGGGCTACACCTTC. Protein sequence: CASSVGNGNQGYTF.

The CDR3 protein is CASSPGAGAGEDTQYF. CDR3 coding DNA: TGTGCCAGCAGCCCCGGTGCGGGGGCCGGTGAAGATACGCAGTATTTT. The gene calls are TRBV4-2 and TRBJ2-3, with D possibly matching TRBD2 (7 bases). Germline-derived CDR1 and CDR2 are LGHNA and YNFKEQ. V was shortened by 4 bases and J by 5 bases, with 19 bases between the two germline ends. The CDR3 has 16 amino acids.

This clone occurred once. Here the CDR3 reads CASSLGTSGEKLFF. The CDR3 DNA reads TGTGCCAGCAGCCTCGGGACATCGGGTGAAAAACTGTTTTTT. The chain recombines TRBV3-1 (or the pseudogene TRBV3-2) with TRBJ1-4, with D possibly matching TRBD1 (6 bases). The ends were cut back, 4 bases at V and 7 bases at J, with 13 bases in the middle. The germline gives CDR1 LGHDT, CDR2 YNNKEL (reference sequence). The CDR3 covers 14 residues.

The gene calls are TRBV7-2 and TRBJ2-5; 9 bases align to TRBD1. The V segment lost 2 bases and the J segment 6 bases; nucleotides outside the gene matches: 4. There are 14 residues in the CDR3. The germline gives CDR1 SGHTA, CDR2 FQGNSA. The CDR3 region is CASSLQQGAKTQYF. CDR3 nucleotides: TGTGCCAGCAGCTTACAACAGGGGGCGAAGACCCAGTACTTC. Combining the CDR3 with reference TRBV7-2 and TRBJ2-5 gives the whole variable domain GAGVSQSPSNKVTEKGKDVELRCDPISGHTALYWYRQSLGQGLEFLIYFQGNSAPDKSGLPSDRFSAERTGGSVSTLTIQRTQQEDSAVYLCASSLQQGAKTQYFGPGTRLLVL.

The genes are TRBV18 and TRBJ2-5; D not certain. V was trimmed by 2 bases and J by 5 bases, leaving 9 bases between them. Germline V gene sequence: CDR1 KGHSH, CDR2 LQKENI. CDR3 size: 13 residues. This CDR3 is CASSPGRAETQYF. CDR3 DNA: TGTGCCAGCTCACCAGGAAGGGCCGAGACCCAGTACTTC. The full variable domain, rest sourced from reference TRBV18 and TRBJ2-5, is NAGVMQNPRHLVRRRGQEARLRCSPMKGHSHVYWYRQLPEEGLKFMVYLQKENIIDESGMPKERFSAEFPKEGPSILRIQQVVRGDSAAYFCASSPGRAETQYFGPGTRLLVL.

This chain connects TRBV9 to TRBJ1-2, with a possible D match to TRBD1 (5 bases). The CDR3 totals 13 residues. Germline assignment: CDR1 SGDLS and CDR2 YYNGEE. V was pared by 0 bases and J by 4 bases, with 7 bases between. The CDR3 loop reads CASSVGDGYGYTF. The CDR3 DNA reads as TGTGCCAGCAGCGTAGGGGACGGCTATGGCTACACCTTC.

This chain joins TRBV28 and TRBJ1-2, with 11 positions matching TRBD1. Germline V CDR1 and CDR2: MDHEN, SYDVKM. The V and J ends lost 7 bases and 8 bases, in that order; junction bases with no gene match: 6. The CDR3 spans 13 residues. The CDR3 protein is CASITRDRGGYTF. The CDR3 bases are TGTGCCAGCATCACCCGGGACAGGGGGGGCTACACCTTC.

The chain carries TRBV7-8 and TRBJ2-5; 7 nucleotides match TRBD2. The CDR3 runs to 16 residues. V was pared by 1 base and J by 7 bases, with 12 bases of the junction left unmatched. Germline V lookup: CDR1 SGHVS, CDR2 FQNEAQ. CDR3 loop: CASSLVTSVQTGTQYF. As DNA, the CDR3 is TGTGCCAGCAGCTTAGTAACTAGCGTCCAAACGGGGACCCAGTACTTC.

This chain uses TRBV11-2 with TRBJ1-1; D is undetermined. Looked up from germline, CDR1 is SGHAT and CDR2 is FQNNGV. The CDR3 is 17 residues long. V lost 3 bases and J 0 bases, leaving 17 bases between the germline ends. The CDR3 sequence: CASSFAPIGGMNTEAFF. CDR3 DNA sequence: TGTGCCAGCAGCTTTGCCCCCATCGGCGGCATGAACACTGAAGCTTTCTTT.

The J gene is TRBJ1-2, the V gene TRBV19; D might be TRBD1 (6 bases). Per the germline V gene, CDR1 is LNHDA and CDR2 is SQIVND (reference sequence). The CDR3 is 12 residues long. The V end was cut by 5 bases, the J end by 7 bases, with 11 bases between. For the CDR3, the DNA is TGTGCCAGTAGTCGGCCAGGGGTTGGCTACACCTTC. Amino acids: CASSRPGVGYTF.

This rearrangement joins TRBV5-6 to TRBJ2-6; 9 bases align to TRBD1. This CDR3 comprises 19 residues. V shed 4 bases and J 2 bases; nucleotides not matched to a gene: 13. Germline V lookup: CDR1 SGHDT, CDR2 YYEEEE. The CDR3 bases are TGTGCCAGCAGCCCCATTGGGGGACAGGGATTAGCTGGGGCCAACGTCCTGACTTTC. Translating it yields CASSPIGGQGLAGANVLTF. The full variable domain, in which reference TRBV5-6 and TRBJ2-6 provide the parts outside the CDR3, is DAGVTQSPTHLIKTRGQQVTLRCSPKSGHDTVSWYQQALGQGPQFIFQYYEEEERQRGNFPDRFSGHQFPNYSSELNVNALLLGDSALYLCASSPIGGQGLAGANVLTFGAGSRLTVL.

CDR3 sequence reads: CASSPTRGELFF. In DNA form, the CDR3 reads TGTGCCAGCAGTCCCACCCGAGGGGAGCTGTTTTTT. The chain carries TRBV27 and TRBJ2-2, with no clear D. The CDR3 has 12 residues. CDR1 is MNHEY, CDR2 SMNVEV, per germline (reference sequence). V was cut by 5 bases and J by 8 bases, with 9 bases left in between.

V usage is TRBV18 and J usage is TRBJ2-1, with 7 positions matching TRBD1. Germline V gives CDR1 KGHSH, CDR2 LQKENI. V dropped 6 bases and J dropped 7; count of bases not matched to a gene: 12. The CDR3 runs to 15 residues. The CDR3 here is CASSHSPGQKNEQFF. In DNA form, the CDR3 reads TGTGCCAGCTCTCATTCGCCGGGACAGAAGAATGAGCAGTTCTTC.

In this sample, this clone turned up once. The gene calls are TRBV6-6 and TRBJ1-5, with D unclear. From germline, CDR1 is MNHNY and CDR2 SVGAGI (reference sequence). The V gene lost 7 bases and the J gene lost 5 bases, with 9 bases spanning the gap. The length of the CDR3 is 12 residues. The CDR3 region is CASNPLDQPQHF. CDR3 nucleotides: TGTGCCAGCAACCCCTTGGATCAGCCCCAGCATTTT.

This clone was detected only a few times. The chain combines TRBV3-1 (or the pseudogene TRBV3-2) with TRBJ2-5; 7 bases fit TRBD1. The CDR3 has 13 residues. Germline V gives CDR1 LGHDT, CDR2 YNNKEL (reference sequence). V was clipped by 2 bases and J by 5 bases; unmatched bases: 2. In DNA form, the CDR3 reads TGTGCCAGCAGCCAAAGGGGGCCCGAGACCCAGTACTTC. Protein: CASSQRGPETQYF.

The rearrangement uses TRBV9 and TRBJ2-3; D not certain. V was pared by 0 bases and J by 4 bases, with 9 bases between. In germline, CDR1 is SGDLS, CDR2 YYNGEE. CDR3 length equals 14 residues. Here the CDR3 DNA reads TGTGCCAGCAGCGTAGAACAGTTGGCAGATACGCAGTATTTT. As protein: CASSVEQLADTQYF.

The chain recombines TRBV6-5 with TRBJ1-1; 8 positions agree with TRBD1. This CDR3 spans 14 amino acids. After removal of 6 bases from V and 2 bases from J, the junction contained 5 bases not matched to a gene. Germline CDR1 is MNHEY and CDR2 is SVGAGI. CDR3 loop: CASRQQGENTEAFF. The DNA for the CDR3 is TGTGCCAGCAGGCAACAGGGGGAAAACACTGAAGCTTTCTTT.

The chain recombines TRBV7-9 with TRBJ2-1; either TRBD1 or TRBD2 may supply D (6 bases each). The germline V gene encodes CDR1 SEHNR and CDR2 FQNEAQ (reference sequence). The CDR3 runs to 15 residues. The ends were cut back, 5 bases at V and 4 bases at J, with 15 bases in the middle. DNA for the CDR3: TGTGCCAGCAGCCCAGAGGGGGGTTTTTACAATGAGCAGTTCTTC. Amino acid sequence: CASSPEGGFYNEQFF. Based on the CDR3 plus reference TRBV7-9 and TRBJ2-1, the full variable domain is DTGVSQNPRHKITKRGQNVTFRCDPISEHNRLYWYRQTLGQGPEFLTYFQNEAQLEKSRLLSDRFSAERPKGSFSTLEIQRTEQGDSAMYLCASSPEGGFYNEQFFGPGTRLTVL.

This sequence joins TRBV10-2 and TRBJ2-7; 9 bases fit TRBD1. Germline assignment: CDR1 WSHSY and CDR2 SAAADI. This CDR3 has 15 residues. The V and J ends lost 6 bases and 2 bases, in that order; junction bases with no gene match: 8. In nucleotides, the CDR3 is TGCGCCAGCAGGGCCGGGACAGGGACCACCTACGAGCAGTACGTC. Its protein product is CASRAGTGTTYEQYV.

J is TRBJ2-3 and V is TRBV27; D unclear. Germline assignment: CDR1 MNHEY and CDR2 SMNVEV (reference sequence). The CDR3 runs 13 residues. V was cut by 4 bases and J by 4 bases, with 9 bases left in between. The CDR3 spells CASSSLIPDTQYF. The CDR3 nucleotides read TGTGCCAGCAGTTCCCTTATTCCAGATACGCAGTATTTT.